Listed below are T cell receptor beta chains from one sample, sequenced in a study of early T cells in non-severe SARS-CoV-2 infection. Each CDR3 protein gets one entry after TCRdb re-called the 5' RACE reads with MiXCR. The profile shows under 85,000 distinct CDR3 sequences, roughly 13% of them singletons. The source material was whole blood. Receptors were obtained from an adult who was a healthcare worker with PCR-confirmed SARS-CoV-2 infection or an uninfected control (not recorded which). CDR3s include the opening cysteine and the closing phenylalanine or tryptophan. D genes are given only for firm matches. A clone size is listed for some rows: how often the clone was seen (once, few, many), or a class if it is expanded.

V: TRBV14; D: .; size: many; J: TRBJ2-3; CDR3: CASSQEKTYADTQYF; DNA: TGTGCCAGCAGCCAAGAAAAAACCTACGCAGATACGCAGTATTTT
V: TRBV9; D: .; size: few; J: TRBJ2-7; CDR3: CASSPGYEGPNEQYF; DNA: TGTGCCAGCAGCCCCGGTTACGAAGGACCCAACGAGCAGTACTTC
V: TRBV30; D: TRBD2; size: many; J: TRBJ2-1; CDR3: CAWNGGISDEQFF; DNA: TGTGCCTGGAACGGGGGGATATCGGATGAGCAGTTCTTC
V: TRBV5-5; D: TRBD1; size: many; J: TRBJ1-2; CDR3: CASSWGQGADNYGYTF; DNA: TGTGCCAGCAGCTGGGGACAGGGGGCTGACAACTATGGCTACACCTTC
V: TRBV4-1; D: TRBD1; size: few; J: TRBJ2-5; CDR3: CASSHSTGKEETQYF; DNA: TGCGCCAGCAGCCACTCGACAGGGAAGGAAGAGACCCAGTACTTC
V: TRBV12-3/TRBV12-4; D: .; size: few; J: TRBJ1-1; CDR3: CASRWRENTEAFF; DNA: TGTGCCAGCCGCTGGAGGGAGAACACTGAAGCTTTCTTT
V: TRBV28; D: .; size: many; J: TRBJ1-5; CDR3: CASSGQHNQPQHF; DNA: TGTGCCAGCAGCGGGCAGCACAATCAGCCCCAGCATTTT
V: TRBV14; D: .; size: many; J: TRBJ2-7; CDR3: CASSQAWLAHEQYF; DNA: TGTGCCAGCAGCCAAGCATGGCTGGCCCACGAGCAGTACTTC
V: TRBV28; D: .; size: few; J: TRBJ2-7; CDR3: CASSMLNEQYF; DNA: TGTGCCAGCAGTATGTTAAACGAGCAGTACTTC
V: TRBV5-1; D: .; size: many; J: TRBJ2-7; CDR3: CASSLRAAGYEQYF; DNA: TGCGCCAGCAGCTTACGTGCAGCAGGGTACGAGCAGTACTTC
V: TRBV19; D: .; size: once; J: TRBJ2-7; CDR3: CASSIGQAGYEQYF; DNA: TGTGCCAGTAGTATAGGACAGGCCGGATACGAGCAGTACTTC
V: TRBV7-8; D: .; size: .; J: TRBJ2-1; CDR3: CASSPRRRGGTNEQFF; DNA: TGTGCCAGCAGCCCGCGCCGGCGGGGCGGGACAAATGAGCAGTTCTTC
V: TRBV7-2; D: .; size: few; J: TRBJ2-2; CDR3: CASSLSGTVNTGELFF; DNA: TGTGCCAGCAGCTTATCCGGGACGGTGAACACCGGGGAGCTGTTTTTT
V: TRBV11-2; D: .; size: many; J: TRBJ2-2; CDR3: CASSLWQGTGELFF; DNA: TGTGCCAGCAGCTTATGGCAGGGGACCGGGGAGCTGTTTTTT
V: TRBV18; D: .; size: .; J: TRBJ2-5; CDR3: CASSPEVSETQYF; DNA: TGTGCCAGCTCACCAGAAGTATCCGAGACCCAGTACTTC
V: TRBV7-2; D: TRBD2; size: few; J: TRBJ2-7; CDR3: CASSVAGLGSYEQYF; DNA: TGTGCCAGCTCAGTAGCGGGACTTGGGTCCTACGAGCAGTACTTC
V: TRBV3-1; D: .; size: many; J: TRBJ2-1; CDR3: CASSLGYEQFF; DNA: TGTGCCAGCAGCCTGGGTTATGAGCAGTTCTTC
V: TRBV6-1; D: TRBD2; size: .; J: TRBJ2-2; CDR3: CASSERAGALYTGELFF; DNA: TGTGCCAGCAGTGAACGAGCGGGAGCATTATACACCGGGGAGCTGTTTTTT
V: TRBV7-9; D: .; size: few; J: TRBJ1-5; CDR3: CASSQTVNQPQHF; DNA: TGTGCCAGCAGCCAGACAGTTAATCAGCCCCAGCATTTT
V: TRBV6-2/TRBV6-3; D: TRBD2; size: many; J: TRBJ2-5; CDR3: CASSGTPGGETQYF; DNA: TGTGCCAGCAGCGGGACCCCGGGAGGAGAGACCCAGTACTTC
V: TRBV6-2/TRBV6-3; D: TRBD1; size: few; J: TRBJ2-5; CDR3: CASRSHRGDETQYF; DNA: TGTGCCAGCAGATCCCACAGGGGCGACGAGACCCAGTACTTC
V: TRBV18; D: .; size: many; J: TRBJ1-1; CDR3: CASSPTRVNTEAFF; DNA: TGTGCCAGCTCACCAACAAGGGTTAACACTGAAGCTTTCTTT
V: TRBV6-6; D: .; size: many; J: TRBJ2-7; CDR3: CASRERRALVHEQYF; DNA: TGTGCCAGCAGAGAGCGACGGGCGCTCGTGCACGAGCAGTACTTC
V: TRBV7-6; D: .; size: many; J: TRBJ2-6; CDR3: CASSLGQSGANVLTF; DNA: TGTGCCAGCAGCTTAGGCCAGTCTGGGGCCAACGTCCTGACTTTC
V: TRBV21-1; D: .; size: .; J: TRBJ2-7; CDR3: CASSNPDGGPYEQYF; DNA: TGTGCCAGCAGCAATCCGGACGGGGGGCCTTACGAGCAGTACTTC
V: TRBV18; D: .; size: .; J: TRBJ2-7; CDR3: CASSPQSSGDEQYF; DNA: TGTGCCAGCTCACCACAGAGCTCCGGAGACGAGCAGTACTTC
V: TRBV20-1; D: .; size: .; J: TRBJ1-2; CDR3: CSARDSIYGYTF; DNA: TGCAGTGCTAGGGACAGCATCTATGGCTACACCTTC
V: TRBV4-3; D: TRBD1; size: many; J: TRBJ2-2; CDR3: CASSQEAGTGDFTGELFF; DNA: TGCGCCAGCAGCCAAGAGGCCGGGACAGGGGATTTCACCGGGGAGCTGTTTTTT
V: TRBV5-4; D: TRBD1; size: .; J: TRBJ1-2; CDR3: CASSPRPTGVGYGYTF; DNA: TGTGCCAGCAGCCCCAGACCTACAGGGGTTGGATATGGCTACACCTTC
V: TRBV27; D: TRBD1; size: many; J: TRBJ2-2; CDR3: CASKVQGASNTGELFF; DNA: TGTGCCAGCAAAGTACAGGGGGCGAGTAACACCGGGGAGCTGTTTTTT
V: TRBV29-1; D: .; size: .; J: TRBJ2-7; CDR3: CSVEAELYEQYF; DNA: TGCAGCGTTGAAGCCGAACTCTACGAGCAGTACTTC
V: TRBV12-3/TRBV12-4; D: .; size: few; J: TRBJ1-2; CDR3: CASSPGIYGYTF; DNA: TGTGCCAGCAGTCCAGGGATCTATGGCTACACCTTC
V: TRBV7-9; D: .; size: many; J: TRBJ1-2; CDR3: CASSLVTSSHYGYTF; DNA: TGTGCCAGCAGCTTAGTCACGTCCAGTCACTATGGCTACACCTTC
V: TRBV13; D: .; size: .; J: TRBJ2-7; CDR3: CASSLGKDRDPAYEQYF; DNA: TGTGCCAGCAGCCTCGGAAAGGACCGGGACCCCGCCTACGAGCAGTACTTC
V: TRBV7-2; D: .; size: .; J: TRBJ1-3; CDR3: CASRQNSGTSGNTIYF; DNA: TGTGCCAGCAGACAAAATTCAGGGACCTCTGGAAACACCATATATTTT
V: TRBV7-2; D: .; size: .; J: TRBJ2-4; CDR3: CASSSSLLAKNIQYF; DNA: TGTGCCAGCAGCTCAAGTCTCCTAGCCAAAAACATTCAGTACTTC
V: TRBV14; D: .; size: many; J: TRBJ2-2; CDR3: CASSQDMAVGELFF; DNA: TGTGCCAGCAGCCAAGATATGGCAGTTGGGGAGCTGTTTTTT
V: TRBV7-9; D: .; size: many; J: TRBJ1-2; CDR3: CASSYPLAGDYGYTF; DNA: TGTGCCAGCAGTTATCCTTTGGCAGGCGACTATGGCTACACCTTC
V: TRBV20-1; D: .; size: .; J: TRBJ2-2; CDR3: CSAREPSAHTGELFF; DNA: TGCAGTGCTAGAGAACCTAGCGCCCACACCGGGGAGCTGTTTTTT
V: TRBV19; D: .; size: .; J: TRBJ1-1; CDR3: CASSLRPTQDTEAFF; DNA: TGTGCCAGTAGTCTCCGACCTACACAAGACACTGAAGCTTTCTTT
V: TRBV21-1; D: .; size: .; J: TRBJ1-4; CDR3: CASSRGRQGKKLFF; DNA: TGTGCCAGCAGCAGGGGAAGACAGGGCAAAAAACTGTTTTTT
V: TRBV7-8; D: .; size: few; J: TRBJ2-1; CDR3: CASSLGRGRSVNEQFF; DNA: TGTGCCAGCAGCTTAGGGCGGGGACGTAGTGTCAATGAGCAGTTCTTC
V: TRBV19; D: .; size: few; J: TRBJ1-5; CDR3: CASIQAGAGNQPQHF; DNA: TGTGCCAGTATACAGGCGGGCGCAGGCAATCAGCCCCAGCATTTT
V: TRBV6-2/TRBV6-3; D: TRBD2; size: many; J: TRBJ2-1; CDR3: CASSPLAGDINEQFF; DNA: TGTGCCAGCAGTCCTCTAGCGGGAGATATCAATGAGCAGTTCTTC
V: TRBV6-2/TRBV6-3; D: .; size: .; J: TRBJ2-2; CDR3: CASRTGTSTGELFF; DNA: TGTGCCAGCAGGACCGGGACCTCGACCGGGGAGCTGTTTTTT
V: TRBV10-1; D: .; size: few; J: TRBJ2-1; CDR3: CASSDTAYNEQFF; DNA: TGCGCCAGCAGTGATACGGCGTACAATGAGCAGTTCTTC
V: TRBV14; D: .; size: .; J: TRBJ1-6; CDR3: CASSQDERSSYNSPLHF; DNA: TGTGCCAGCAGCCAAGATGAGAGGAGCTCCTATAATTCACCCCTCCACTTT